These 26 T cell receptor beta chains share one sample of origin, sequenced in a study of response to subunit inactivated influenza vaccine. MiXCR, run by TCRdb on the RT-PCR reads, gives a single entry per CDR3 protein. The sample shows under 500,000 distinct CDR3 sequences, approximately 11% of them seen only once. Sequences were derived from PBMCs from blood, sampled roughly 6 weeks after vaccination. These receptors were taken from a man aged 50-59 years who received an inactivated influenza vaccine.

This clonotype was seen ten or more times. The chain combines TRBV5-1 with TRBJ2-7, with 8 bases aligning to TRBD1. The ends lost 5 bases at V and 7 bases at J; junction bases unmatched: 8. Germline lookup yields CDR1 SGHRS and CDR2 YFSETQ. The CDR3 extends over 13 amino acids. The CDR3 here is CASRLQGEGEQYF. The CDR3 coding sequence is TGCGCCAGCAGGTTACAGGGGGAAGGTGAGCAGTACTTC.

This clonotype was recorded at least ten times. This chain links TRBV7-2 with TRBJ2-3; 8 bases agree with TRBD2. V trimming: 4 bases; J trimming: 6 bases; junction bases outside the gene matches: 12. CDR3 length: 16 residues. CDR1 SGHTA and CDR2 FQGNSA come from the germline V gene. The CDR3 sequence is CASSSSSGGSPDTQYF. CDR3 nucleotides: TGTGCCAGCAGCTCCTCCAGCGGGGGCTCTCCCGATACGCAGTATTTT.

The chain carries TRBV14 and TRBJ1-2, with D hard to call. The CDR3 totals 15 residues. Germline V gene lookup returns CDR1 SGHDN and CDR2 FVKESK. V was clipped by 1 base and J by 0 bases, with 9 bases between them. As DNA, the CDR3 is TGTGCCAGCAGCCAAGTCGGGTATTCTAACTATGGCTACACCTTC. It specifies CASSQVGYSNYGYTF.

The chain couples TRBV7-2 to TRBJ2-3; 7 bases line up with TRBD1. Trimming removed 0 bases from V and 2 bases from J; junction bases left unmatched: 8. CDR1 is SGHTA, CDR2 FQGNSA, per germline. The CDR3 has 17 amino acids. The CDR3 protein is CASSLARGQYLTDTQYF. CDR3 DNA: TGTGCCAGCAGCTTAGCTAGGGGACAGTACCTCACAGATACGCAGTATTTT. Drawing the rest from reference TRBV7-2 and TRBJ2-3, the complete variable domain is GAGVSQSPSNKVTEKGKDVELRCDPISGHTALYWYRQSLGQGLEFLIYFQGNSAPDKSGLPSDRFSAERTGGSVSTLTIQRTQQEDSAVYLCASSLARGQYLTDTQYFGPGTRLTVL.

This clonotype was observed a single time. A much larger clone sits a single nucleotide away, making a read error possible. The chain has TRBV4-2 and TRBJ2-2; D may be TRBD2 (5 bases). Germline lookup yields CDR1 LGHNA and CDR2 YNFKEQ. This CDR3 has 16 residues. The CDR3 sequence is CASSQDLATNTGEQFF. Written as DNA, the CDR3 is TGTGCCAGCAGCCAAGATCTGGCGACCAACACCGGGGAGCAGTTTTTT.

Turning to this clonotype: Compared with germline, one end of the junction differs, possibly owing to a read error. The genes are TRBV7-2 and TRBJ2-3; 10 positions agree with TRBD2. The CDR3 contains 16 residues. The germline CDR1 and CDR2 sequences are SGHTA and FQGNSA. The CDR3 region has the DNA TGTGCCAGCAGTCTCGCTAGCGGGGGCCCCACAAATACGCAGTATTTT. Protein sequence: CASSLASGGPTNTQYF.

The V and J genes are TRBV18 and TRBJ1-1; TRBD1 might be the D (5 bases). The V end was cut by 4 bases, the J end by 4 bases, with 7 bases between. CDR3 length equals 12 residues. Germline V gene sequence: CDR1 KGHSH, CDR2 LQKENI. The CDR3 spells CASSRDSTEAFF. DNA of the CDR3: TGTGCCAGCTCACGCGACAGCACTGAAGCTTTCTTT.

This clonotype was counted at least ten times. This chain links TRBV12-3 or TRBV12-4 with TRBJ1-5; D is uncertain. Trimming cost V 0 bases and J 4 bases, with 13 bases left between them. The CDR3 covers 16 residues. Here the CDR3 reads CASSLAGLWGNQPQHF. CDR3 DNA sequence: TGTGCCAGCAGTTTAGCAGGGCTATGGGGTAATCAGCCCCAGCATTTT.

This chain connects TRBV15 to TRBJ2-1, with TRBD1 identical over 11 bases. V lost 5 bases to trimming and J lost 7 bases; unmatched junction nucleotides: 7. CDR1 LNHNV and CDR2 YYDKDF come from the germline V gene (reference sequence). The CDR3 runs 15 residues. The CDR3 DNA is TGTGCCACCAGCGTCGGACAGGGGGCGTCGAATGAGCAGTTCTTC. Protein: CATSVGQGASNEQFF.

The table lists this clonotype with many counts. This chain links TRBV15 with TRBJ2-7; TRBD1 aligns across 9 bases. The CDR3 spans 12 residues. Germline CDR1 reads LNHNV; CDR2 reads YYDKDF (reference sequence). Losses at the gene ends were 5 bases for V and 6 bases for J; bases not matched to a gene: 2. The CDR3 bases are TGTGCCACCAGCGCGACAGGGGGCGAGCAGTACTTC. This codes for CATSATGGEQYF.

The V call is TRBV5-6, the J call TRBJ2-7; 10 bases are a match to TRBD2. Trimming removed 2 bases from V and 2 bases from J; junction bases left unmatched: 1. Germline lookup yields CDR1 SGHDT and CDR2 YYEEEE. The CDR3 has 14 residues. Here the CDR3 reads CASSFGTSAYEQYF. Here the CDR3 DNA reads TGTGCCAGCAGCTTCGGGACTAGCGCCTACGAGCAGTACTTC.

This clonotype has just a few counts. This rearrangement joins TRBV4-1 to TRBJ1-2; TRBD1 is a possible D gene (6 bases). Germline lookup yields CDR1 MGHRA and CDR2 YSYEKL. The CDR3 spans 17 residues. V was shortened by 3 bases and J by 6 bases, with 23 bases between the two germline ends. The CDR3 sequence: CASSQTGWGARGDGYTF. DNA of the CDR3: TGCGCCAGCAGCCAGACAGGTTGGGGGGCGCGGGGGGATGGCTACACCTTC.

This rearrangement joins TRBV15 to TRBJ2-7; 9 bases line up with TRBD1. The CDR3 totals 15 residues. Germline values: CDR1 LNHNV, CDR2 YYDKDF (reference sequence). Losses at the gene ends were 2 bases for V and 4 bases for J; bases not matched to a gene: 6. The CDR3 DNA reads TGTGCCACCAGCAGAAATCCGGGACAGGGTTACGAGCAGTACTTC. Its protein product is CATSRNPGQGYEQYF.

This clonotype was observed a few times. The genes are TRBV7-8 and TRBJ1-4, with 9 bases lining up with TRBD1. This CDR3 region has 15 residues. Germline CDR1 SGHVS, CDR2 FQNEAQ. V shed 5 bases, J shed 6 bases, and the junction held 7 bases outside the gene matches. DNA of the CDR3: TGTGCCAGCAGCCCAGGACAGGGGCGCTATGAAAAACTGTTTTTT. Translation gives CASSPGQGRYEKLFF.

This clonotype was seen ten or more times. The rearrangement joins TRBV12-3 or TRBV12-4 to TRBJ2-5; tentative D call: TRBD2 (7 bases). The CDR3 consists of 16 residues. V was cut by 2 bases and J by 3 bases, with 16 bases left in between. The CDR3, as DNA: TGTGCCAGCAGTTTATCTTGGGGGGGCGGCAAAGAGACCCAGTACTTC. Translated: CASSLSWGGGKETQYF.

The sample holds many counts of this clonotype. This chain connects TRBV10-2 to TRBJ1-2, with D tentatively TRBD1 (6 bases). V lost 4 bases and J 4 bases, leaving 7 bases between the germline ends. Germline loops: CDR1 WSHSY, CDR2 SAAADI. The CDR3 totals 12 residues. The CDR3 coding sequence is TGCGCCAGCAGTGGGACAGTCTATGGCTACACCTTC. Translation: CASSGTVYGYTF.

V and J are TRBV5-4 and TRBJ1-2; a weak D match, TRBD1 (5 bases). V lost 5 bases and J 8 bases, leaving 25 bases between the germline ends. The CDR3 has 16 amino acids. Germline lookup yields CDR1 SGHNT and CDR2 YYREEE (reference sequence). Written as DNA, the CDR3 is TGTGCCAGCAGTTTACCCCCCTGGGACGCAATAAGAGGCTACACCTTC. It specifies CASSLPPWDAIRGYTF. The full variable domain, rest sourced from reference TRBV5-4 and TRBJ1-2, is ETGVTQSPTHLIKTRGQQVTLRCSSQSGHNTVSWYQQALGQGPQFIFQYYREEENGRGNFPPRFSGLQFPNYSSELNVNALELDDSALYLCASSLPPWDAIRGYTFGSGTRLTVV.

The rearrangement joins TRBV28 to TRBJ2-7, with TRBD1 identical over 12 bases. CDR1 and CDR2 from the germline V gene are MDHEN and SYDVKM. J gave up 7 bases and V 5 bases, and 12 bases lay outside the gene matches. The CDR3 runs 16 residues. In DNA, the CDR3 is TGTGCCAGCAGTCTCCCGGGGGGACAGGGGGCGAGAGAGCAGTACTTC. Translated, it gives CASSLPGGQGAREQYF.

The V and J genes are TRBV24-1 and TRBJ2-5; 7 bases line up with TRBD1. CDR1 is KGHDR and CDR2 is SFDVKD in the germline V gene. The trim removed 3 bases at V and 5 bases at J, leaving 8 bases unmatched. CDR3 size: 15 residues. CDR3 DNA sequence: TGTGCCACCAGTGATCCGACAGGGTCCGACGAGACCCAGTACTTC. Translating gives CATSDPTGSDETQYF.

This clonotype was observed a handful of times. Germline is not matched at one junction end, which may reflect a read error. V usage is TRBV3-1 and J usage is TRBJ2-1, with D perhaps matching TRBD1 or TRBD2 (5 bases each). There are 15 residues in the CDR3. CDR1 is LGHDT, CDR2 YNNKEL, per germline (reference sequence). As DNA, the CDR3 is TGTGCCAGCAGCCAAATGGCTGGGGCTAGCAATAAGCAGTTCTTC. Its translation is CASSQMAGASNKQFF.

The chain combines TRBV12-3 or TRBV12-4 with TRBJ2-5; 11 positions agree with TRBD2. The CDR3 has 16 residues. Trimming took 5 bases from V and 5 from J; bases not matched to a gene: 10. CDR3 in amino acids: CASSDYRLAGMETQYF. DNA of the CDR3: TGTGCCAGCAGTGATTATAGACTAGCGGGAATGGAGACCCAGTACTTC.

This clonotype showed up many times. The V and J genes are TRBV7-2 and TRBJ1-6, with D possibly matching TRBD1 (6 bases). The CDR3 covers 13 residues. CDR1 is SGHTA and CDR2 is FQGNSA in the germline V gene. Deletions cut 1 base from V and 9 bases from J, with 7 bases between. For the CDR3, the DNA is TGTGCCAGCAGCTTAGACAGGGCTTCACCCCTCCACTTT. As protein: CASSLDRASPLHF.

The rearrangement uses TRBV7-9 and TRBJ2-7; D remains unclear. This CDR3 contains 11 residues. Germline assignment: CDR1 SEHNR and CDR2 FQNEAQ (reference sequence). V was cut by 5 bases and J by 6 bases, with 8 bases left in between. The CDR3 spells CASSARSEQYF. The CDR3 DNA is TGTGCCAGCAGCGCTCGGTCCGAGCAGTACTTC.

The J gene is TRBJ2-3, the V gene TRBV20-1; 9 positions agree with TRBD2. V lost 3 bases to trimming and J lost 0 bases; unmatched junction nucleotides: 19. The CDR3 consists of 20 residues. Germline CDR1 DFQATT, CDR2 SNEGSKA (reference sequence). CDR3 in amino acids: CSASNRYSGGRETSTDTQYF. The CDR3 DNA is TGCAGTGCTAGCAATAGATATAGCGGGGGCCGGGAGACTAGCACAGATACGCAGTATTTT.

This chain connects TRBV12-3 or TRBV12-4 to TRBJ2-1, with D possibly TRBD1 on 5 matching bases. This CDR3 is 16 amino acids long. The V and J ends lost 0 bases and 2 bases respectively, with 11 bases between them. CDR3 sequence (DNA): TGTGCCAGCAGTTTAGCAGGGGTATCTGCCTACAATGAGCAGTTCTTC. Translation gives CASSLAGVSAYNEQFF.

J is TRBJ2-7 and V is TRBV20-1, with 9 nucleotides matching TRBD1. The V and J ends lost 7 bases and 3 bases, in that order; junction bases with no gene match: 19. Looked up from germline, CDR1 is DFQATT and CDR2 is SNEGSKA (reference sequence). The CDR3 contains 17 residues. Written as DNA, the CDR3 is TGCAGTGTACCCGGATCCTCCGGGACAGGGCAAATCTACGAGCAGTACTTC. Translating it yields CSVPGSSGTGQIYEQYF.